The 24 T cell receptor beta chains below were found in one sample sequenced in a study of Ad26.COV2.S vaccination and SARS-CoV-2 variants. Described treatment: 15 to 20 received Ad26.COV2.S at low or high dose, single or two shots; roughly five received placebo; per-sample allocation not given. Samples came from day 63 after the first vaccine or placebo injection. Clones were sequenced by immunoSEQ multiplex PCR, and TCRdb holds only the in-frame ones, with some missing. Among fewer than 600,000 clones listed, about nine tenths were seen once. The specimen was peripheral blood, collected in a trial of Ad26.COV2.S vaccine versus placebo. All receptors derive from a person between 18 and 65 years old who received the Ad26.COV2.S COVID-19 vaccine or a placebo.

The chain combines TRBV30 with TRBJ2-7; a possible D gene is TRBD2 (6 bases). V dropped 3 bases and J dropped 0 bases, with 12 bases sitting between them. Germline V gene lookup returns CDR1 GTSNPN and CDR2 SVGIG (reference sequence). The CDR3 loop spans 14 amino acids. As DNA, the CDR3 is TGTGCCTGGAGCCCGATAGCGGTCTCCTACGAGCAGTACTTC. The encoded protein is CAWSPIAVSYEQYF. The variable domain in full, completed from reference TRBV30 and TRBJ2-7, reads SQTIHQWPATLVQPVGSPLSLECTVEGTSNPNLYWYRQAAGRGLQLLFYSVGIGQISSEVPQNLSASRPQDRQFILSSKKLLLSDSGFYLCAWSPIAVSYEQYFGPGTRLTVT.

The V call is TRBV18, the J call TRBJ2-7; D gene unclear. The CDR3 covers 15 residues. Germline CDR1 and CDR2: KGHSH and LQKENI. The V gene lost 3 bases and the J gene lost 5 bases, with 17 bases spanning the gap. The CDR3 is CASSPYTATTNEQYF. CDR3 nucleotides: TGTGCCAGCTCACCCTACACGGCGACAACAAACGAGCAGTACTTC. Together with reference TRBV18 and TRBJ2-7, the CDR3 gives the full variable domain: NAGVMQNPRHLVRRRGQEARLRCSPMKGHSHVYWYRQLPEEGLKFMVYLQKENIIDESGMPKERFSAEFPKEGPSILRIQQVVRGDSAAYFCASSPYTATTNEQYFGPGTRLTVT.

This chain joins TRBV3-1 (or the pseudogene TRBV3-2) and TRBJ2-5; D is unresolved. Germline V gives CDR1 LGHDT, CDR2 YNNKEL (reference sequence). The CDR3 covers 15 residues. V was shortened by 2 bases and J by 5 bases, with 15 bases between the two germline ends. The CDR3, as DNA: TGTGCCAGCAGCCAATCGGGCCATCCCAGGGAGACCCAGTACTTC. As protein: CASSQSGHPRETQYF.

The chain couples TRBV3-1 (or the pseudogene TRBV3-2) to TRBJ1-1; D call uncertain. Germline-derived CDR1 and CDR2 are LGHDT and YNNKEL (reference sequence). The CDR3 is made up of 13 amino acids. The V end was cut by 2 bases, the J end by 1 base, with 5 bases between. CDR3 sequence reads: CASSQNRNTEAFF. CDR3 nucleotides: TGTGCCAGCAGCCAAAACAGGAACACTGAAGCTTTCTTT.

J is TRBJ1-3 and V is TRBV6-1; no definite D call. V was cut by 2 bases and J by 2 bases, with 13 bases left in between. This CDR3 comprises 16 residues. Germline-derived CDR1 and CDR2 are MNHNS and SASEGT. The CDR3 spells CASSERKLAAGNTIYF. The CDR3 nucleotides read TGTGCCAGCAGTGAAAGGAAGCTGGCAGCTGGAAACACCATATATTTT.

This rearrangement joins TRBV7-9 to TRBJ2-3; D ambiguous. The germline V and J ends were trimmed by 1 base and 4 bases, with 12 bases remaining between them. The CDR3 spans 15 residues. The germline CDR1 and CDR2 sequences are SEHNR and FQNEAQ (reference sequence). The CDR3 reads CASSLVLGRADTQYF. The CDR3 coding sequence is TGTGCCAGCAGCTTAGTCCTGGGTAGGGCAGATACGCAGTATTTT.

The DNA for the CDR3 is TGTGCCAGCAGTTATCTCCTTCGGACTAGCGGGGGGTACCCAGATACGCAGTATTTT. Translation gives CASSYLLRTSGGYPDTQYF. This chain connects TRBV6-2 or TRBV6-3 to TRBJ2-3, with TRBD2 matching over 14 bases. Per germline, CDR1 MNHEY and CDR2 SVGEGT. This CDR3 has 19 amino acids. V gave up 3 bases and J gave up 4 bases; unmatched junction bases: 12.

The CDR3 here is CASSEQTVYGYTF. In nucleotides, the CDR3 is TGTGCCAGCAGTGAACAGACAGTCTATGGCTACACCTTC. The chain has TRBV25-1 and TRBJ1-2; D perhaps matches TRBD1 (5 bases). V was pared by 2 bases and J by 4 bases, with 8 bases between. Germline V gives CDR1 MGHDK, CDR2 SYGVNS. The CDR3 is 13 residues long.

The V call is TRBV7-3, the J call TRBJ1-1; the match to TRBD1 covers 9 bases. The CDR3 has 16 residues. Germline values: CDR1 SGHTA, CDR2 FQGTGA. The V segment lost 5 bases and the J segment 3 bases; nucleotides outside the gene matches: 10. The CDR3 bases are TGTGCCAGCAGCCCGGGGACAGGGAGGTTAGACACTGAAGCTTTCTTT. Its translation is CASSPGTGRLDTEAFF.

V is TRBV9 and J is TRBJ2-7, with D uncertain. Trimming pared 4 bases from V and 3 bases from J, leaving 5 bases between. The V gene's germline CDR1 is SGDLS and CDR2 YYNGEE. The CDR3 runs to 11 residues. The CDR3 DNA reads TGTGCCAGCAGCTCCGACTACGAGCAGTACTTC. Protein sequence: CASSSDYEQYF.

The rearrangement uses TRBV7-3 and TRBJ2-3, with D hard to call. This CDR3 has 13 residues. V lost 4 bases and J lost 0, with 5 bases in between. The germline CDR1 and CDR2 sequences are SGHTA and FQGTGA. CDR3 coding DNA: TGTGCCAGCAGCTCAAAAAGCACAGATACGCAGTATTTT. Translated: CASSSKSTDTQYF.

The V call is TRBV28, the J call TRBJ2-7, with D perhaps matching TRBD2 (5 bases). The V end was cut by 6 bases, the J end by 4 bases, with 13 bases between. The CDR3 is made up of 13 amino acids. Germline CDR1 and CDR2: MDHEN and SYDVKM. The CDR3 DNA sequence: TGTGCCAGCAGACTCCCGGGGTTGTACGAGCAGTACTTC. Its protein is CASRLPGLYEQYF.

The genes are TRBV5-8 and TRBJ2-3; D gene unclear. Trimming removed 1 base from V and 2 bases from J, with 23 bases in between. The germline CDR1 and CDR2 sequences are SGHTS and YDEGEE. The CDR3 is made up of 19 amino acids. CDR3 nucleotide sequence: TGTGCCAGCAGCTTGAGCTTGTTTTCAAGGACCTCTTTCACAGATACGCAGTATTTT. This gives the protein CASSLSLFSRTSFTDTQYF.

The chain joins TRBV2 to TRBJ2-7; 7 positions agree with TRBD1. Trimming removed 4 bases from V and 4 bases from J; junction bases left unmatched: 7. CDR3 size: 14 residues. Germline assignment: CDR1 SNHLY and CDR2 FYNNEI. The CDR3 reads CASSGDQGEYEQYF. CDR3 nucleotides: TGTGCCAGCAGTGGTGATCAGGGGGAATACGAGCAGTACTTC.

The chain links TRBV4-2 to TRBJ2-2, with 8 bases lining up with TRBD2. The ends lost 1 base at V and 1 base at J; junction bases unmatched: 2. The CDR3 runs 16 residues. Germline V gene sequence: CDR1 LGHNA, CDR2 YNFKEQ. The CDR3 DNA sequence: TGTGCCAGCAGCCAAGTCGCGGGAGGGAACACCGGGGAGCTGTTTTTT. It translates to CASSQVAGGNTGELFF.

The chain couples TRBV11-2 to TRBJ1-2; D possibly corresponds to TRBD1 (6 bases). From germline, CDR1 is SGHAT and CDR2 FQNNGV. Trimming took 0 bases from V and 6 from J, leaving 8 bases between them. CDR3 length: 13 residues. The CDR3 sequence: CASSLEGGDGYTF. CDR3 DNA sequence: TGTGCCAGCAGCTTAGAAGGGGGGGATGGCTACACCTTC. The variable domain in full, with the rest retrieved from reference TRBV11-2 and TRBJ1-2, is EAGVAQSPRYKIIEKRQSVAFWCNPISGHATLYWYQQILGQGPKLLIQFQNNGVVDDSQLPKDRFSAERLKGVDSTLKIQPAKLEDSAVYLCASSLEGGDGYTFGSGTRLTVV.

The CDR3 spells CASSYSGTDYSPLHF. CDR3 DNA: TGTGCCAGCAGTTACTCAGGGACCGATTATTCACCCCTCCACTTT. The J gene is TRBJ1-6, the V gene TRBV6-5, with D possibly TRBD1 on 5 matching bases. Per germline, CDR1 MNHEY and CDR2 SVGAGI. This CDR3 has 15 residues. Trimming removed 0 bases from V and 8 bases from J, with 11 bases in between.

The chain links TRBV7-8 to TRBJ2-7; D call uncertain. V shed 4 bases and J shed 4 bases, with 11 bases lying between them. From germline, CDR1 is SGHVS and CDR2 FQNEAQ. There are 13 residues in the CDR3. The CDR3 reads CASSSRVVYEQYF. The CDR3 bases are TGTGCCAGCAGCTCCCGGGTTGTGTACGAGCAGTACTTC.

The chain joins TRBV18 to TRBJ2-5, with 10 nucleotides matching TRBD1. Germline V gene sequence: CDR1 KGHSH, CDR2 LQKENI. V gave up 8 bases and J gave up 4 bases; unmatched junction bases: 7. CDR3 length equals 14 residues. CDR3 nucleotide sequence: TGTGCCAGCAGGGGACAGGGGATATCAGAGACCCAGTACTTC. Translated, it gives CASRGQGISETQYF.

The chain uses TRBV27 and TRBJ1-1; TRBD1 matches 7 bases. Germline assignment: CDR1 MNHEY and CDR2 SMNVEV (reference sequence). The CDR3 is made up of 16 amino acids. V was pared by 5 bases and J by 5 bases, with 14 bases of the junction left unmatched. The CDR3, as DNA: TGTGCCAGCAGTCCACTCCGGCAGGGGGGGGTTACTGAAGCTTTCTTT. Amino acids: CASSPLRQGGVTEAFF.

This chain links TRBV30 with TRBJ2-7, with a possible D match to TRBD2 (5 bases). The CDR3 totals 11 residues. V dropped 6 bases and J dropped 3 bases, with 9 bases sitting between them. Germline V gene data show CDR1 as GTSNPN and CDR2 as SVGIG (reference sequence). The CDR3 protein is CACWTDYEQYF. CDR3 in DNA: TGTGCCTGTTGGACTGACTACGAGCAGTACTTC.

This clone was detected only once. The genes are TRBV13 and TRBJ2-7; 11 bases are shared with TRBD2. V lost 6 bases to trimming and J lost 2 bases; unmatched junction nucleotides: 6. The germline V gene has CDR1 PRHDT and CDR2 FYEKMQ (reference sequence). The CDR3 sequence is 15 residues long. CDR3 nucleotide sequence: TGTGCCAGCAGAGGACTAGCGGGTGGAGCCTACGAGCAGTACTTC. It encodes CASRGLAGGAYEQYF.

The rearrangement links TRBV18 to TRBJ1-5, with D possibly TRBD1 on 5 matching bases. CDR3 length: 15 residues. V was trimmed by 6 bases and J by 4 bases, leaving 16 bases between them. The germline gives CDR1 KGHSH, CDR2 LQKENI. CDR3: CASSPLQGENQPQHF. The CDR3 DNA is TGTGCCAGCTCGCCCCTTCAGGGAGAAAATCAGCCCCAGCATTTT.

The rearrangement links TRBV29-1 to TRBJ2-6; no firm D call. The CDR3 is 16 residues long. V was cut by 7 bases and J by 0 bases, with 16 bases left in between. Looked up from germline, CDR1 is SQVTM and CDR2 is ANQGSEA. CDR3 DNA: TGCAGCGCGTTATTGGGCTTTTACTCTGGGGCCAACGTCCTGACTTTC. This gives the protein CSALLGFYSGANVLTF.